These T cell receptor beta chains were read from a single sample in a study of T cell responses to AZD1222 COVID-19 vaccine. Only in-frame clones appear in the TCRdb table, and some are missing; sequencing was by immunoSEQ multiplex PCR. The top ten hold approximately 8% of the sample, which has some 120,000 clones, approximately 90% seen once. The sequenced sample was peripheral blood, obtained 28 days after the second AZD1222 dose. The receptors stem from an adult who received the AZD1222 COVID-19 vaccine. The conserved cysteine and the conserved F or W are not part of the CDR3 here. The order of the fields is V gene, CDR3 protein.

TRBV18 ASQRNEGYAGNTIY
TRBV24-1 ATSDSGYNSPLH
TRBV11-2 ASSTPRGGPRNTDTQY
TRBV4-1 ASSQDGPGQVADTQY
TRBV28 ASSLGGQGIRSYT
TRBV21-1 ASSKVSSRGRSGVYEQY
TRBV14 ASSQRPSVSQTQY
TRBV5-1 ASSTFGGYGYT
TRBV28 ASSSGSGANVLT
TRBV2 ASRTSGSKQF
TRBV27 ASSLQGIPYEQY
TRBV18 ASSPTSGGETQY
TRBV28 ASSFRALFAGGYT
TRBV19 ATSLGAGGAYEQY
TRBV7-9 ASSLLVANEKLF
TRBV6-1 ASSEGNRDYGYT
TRBV6-1 ASSEVGTTQF
TRBV28 ASSLSVGLGGSPLH
TRBV18 ASSTGQGLDGYT
TRBV27 ASSFGGDTGELF
TRBV18 ASSPGVTEGRYT
TRBV10-3 AISESSGRSGNTIY
TRBV5-4 ATQGGRTDTQY
TRBV5-1 ASSLEPTNEQF
TRBV4-1 ASSHPRMEGNTIY
TRBV6-6 ATQRQFNYGYT
TRBV5-8 ASSLYNGYGYT
TRBV5-1 ASSVGSSGSPLRGTDTQY
TRBV5-4 ASSTLSGITPREQY